The entry below gives a single T cell receptor (beta chain) sequence along with its context. Its specificity is unknown. The PCR made use of 60 Vbeta and 13 Jbeta primers. Sequencing used immunoSEQ multiplex PCR; TCRdb keeps in-frame clones, though not all of them. Here the sample spans 70,000 to 95,000 clones, less than 75% being singletons. The data were taken from a study of cytomegalovirus exposure and HLA in healthy donors. Study outcomes and limitations: Earlier results showed most TCR beta V segments being productive about 87% or about 30% of the time. Presence/absence analyses assumed roughly uniform sequencing depth across donors, which may not hold. Cytomegalovirus association was assigned to approximately 160 TCR beta chains.

The receptor comes from a woman under 40 in good health and CMV-seropositive. The sample was PBMCs.

The CDR3 DNA is TGTGCCAGCAGTTCGAACAGCCAAGAGACCCAGTACTTC. Translated: CASSSNSQETQYF. V gene TRBV25-1 combines with J gene TRBJ2-5; D gene unclear. The V gene's germline CDR1 is MGHDK and CDR2 SYGVNS. The CDR3 contains 13 residues. Trimming removed 5 bases at V and 1 base at J, with 8 bases between.